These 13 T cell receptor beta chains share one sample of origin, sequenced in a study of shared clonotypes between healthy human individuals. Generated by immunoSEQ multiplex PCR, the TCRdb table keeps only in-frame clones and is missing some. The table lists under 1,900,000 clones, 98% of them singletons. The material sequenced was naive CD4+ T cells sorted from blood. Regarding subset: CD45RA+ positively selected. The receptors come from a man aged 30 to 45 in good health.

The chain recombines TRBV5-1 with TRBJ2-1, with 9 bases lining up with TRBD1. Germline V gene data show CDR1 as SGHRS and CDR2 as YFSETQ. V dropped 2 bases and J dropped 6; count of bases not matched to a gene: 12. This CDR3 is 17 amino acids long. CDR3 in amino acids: CASSFRYTGGEPNEQFF. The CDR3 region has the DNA TGCGCCAGCAGCTTCCGATACACAGGGGGCGAACCCAATGAGCAGTTCTTC.

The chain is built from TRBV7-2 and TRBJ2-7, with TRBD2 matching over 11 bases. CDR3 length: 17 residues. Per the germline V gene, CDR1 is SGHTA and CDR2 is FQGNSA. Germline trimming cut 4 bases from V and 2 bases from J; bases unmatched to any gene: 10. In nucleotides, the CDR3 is TGTGCCAGCAGCTCCACCTTACTAGCGGGAGTTGCCTACGAGCAGTACTTC. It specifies CASSSTLLAGVAYEQYF. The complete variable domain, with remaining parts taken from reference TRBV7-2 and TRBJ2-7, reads GAGVSQSPSNKVTEKGKDVELRCDPISGHTALYWYRQSLGQGLEFLIYFQGNSAPDKSGLPSDRFSAERTGGSVSTLTIQRTQQEDSAVYLCASSSTLLAGVAYEQYFGPGTRLTVT.

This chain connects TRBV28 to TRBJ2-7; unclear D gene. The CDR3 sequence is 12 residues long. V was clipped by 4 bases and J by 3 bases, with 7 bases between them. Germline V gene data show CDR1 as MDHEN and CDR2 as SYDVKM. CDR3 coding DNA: TGTGCCAGCAGTTGGAACTACTACGAGCAGTACTTC. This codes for CASSWNYYEQYF.

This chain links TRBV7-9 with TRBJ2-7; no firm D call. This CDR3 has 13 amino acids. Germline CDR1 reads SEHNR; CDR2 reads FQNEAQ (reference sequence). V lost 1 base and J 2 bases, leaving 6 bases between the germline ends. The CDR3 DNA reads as TGTGCCAGCAGCTTAGAAGTGGCCTACGAGCAGTACTTC. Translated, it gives CASSLEVAYEQYF.

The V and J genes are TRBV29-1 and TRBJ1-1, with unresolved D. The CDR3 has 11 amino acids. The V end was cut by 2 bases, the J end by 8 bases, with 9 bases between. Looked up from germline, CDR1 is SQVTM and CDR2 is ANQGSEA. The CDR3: CSVERAGEAFF. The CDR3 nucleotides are TGCAGCGTTGAAAGAGCAGGAGAAGCTTTCTTT.

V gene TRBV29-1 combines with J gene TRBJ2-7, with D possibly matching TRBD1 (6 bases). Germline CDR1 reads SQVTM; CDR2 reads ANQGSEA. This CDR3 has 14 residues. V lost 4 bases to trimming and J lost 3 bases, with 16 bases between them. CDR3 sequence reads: CSVVPQGNYYEQYF. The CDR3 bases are TGCAGCGTTGTCCCCCAGGGGAATTACTACGAGCAGTACTTC.

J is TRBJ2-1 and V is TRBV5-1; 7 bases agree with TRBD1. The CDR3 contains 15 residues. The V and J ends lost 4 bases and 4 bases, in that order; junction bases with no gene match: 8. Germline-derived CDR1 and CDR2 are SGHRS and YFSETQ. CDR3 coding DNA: TGCGCCAGCAGCACCTCCGGGACAGCTTACAATGAGCAGTTCTTC. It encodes CASSTSGTAYNEQFF. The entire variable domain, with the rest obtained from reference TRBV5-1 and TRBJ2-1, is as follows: KAGVTQTPRYLIKTRGQQVTLSCSPISGHRSVSWYQQTPGQGLQFLFEYFSETQRNKGNFPGRFSGRQFSNSRSEMNVSTLELGDSALYLCASSTSGTAYNEQFFGPGTRLTVL.

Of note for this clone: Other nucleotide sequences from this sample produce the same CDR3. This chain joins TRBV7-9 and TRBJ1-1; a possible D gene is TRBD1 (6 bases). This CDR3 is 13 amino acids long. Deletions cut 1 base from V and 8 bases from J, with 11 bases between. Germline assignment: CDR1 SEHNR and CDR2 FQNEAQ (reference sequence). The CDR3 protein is CASSLEGGAEAFF. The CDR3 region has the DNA TGTGCCAGCAGCTTAGAGGGGGGCGCAGAAGCTTTCTTT.

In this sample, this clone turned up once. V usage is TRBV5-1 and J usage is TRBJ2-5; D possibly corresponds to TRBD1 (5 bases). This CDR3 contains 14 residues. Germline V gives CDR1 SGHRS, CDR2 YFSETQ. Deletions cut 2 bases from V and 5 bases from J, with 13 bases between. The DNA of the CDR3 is TGCGCCAGCAGCTTCCAGGGAACGATGGAGACCCAGTACTTC. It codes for CASSFQGTMETQYF.

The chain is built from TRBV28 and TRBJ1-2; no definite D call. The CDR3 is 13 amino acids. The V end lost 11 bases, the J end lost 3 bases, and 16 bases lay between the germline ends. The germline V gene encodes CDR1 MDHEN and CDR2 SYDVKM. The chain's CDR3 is CAGRSKVHYGYTF. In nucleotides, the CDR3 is TGTGCCGGTCGGTCGAAGGTACACTATGGCTACACCTTC.

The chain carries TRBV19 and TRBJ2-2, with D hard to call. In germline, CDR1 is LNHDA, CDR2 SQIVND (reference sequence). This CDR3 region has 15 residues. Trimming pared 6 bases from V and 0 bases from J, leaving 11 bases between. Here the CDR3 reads CASRVSGTNTGELFF. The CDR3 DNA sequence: TGTGCCAGTAGGGTGTCAGGTACGAACACCGGGGAGCTGTTTTTT. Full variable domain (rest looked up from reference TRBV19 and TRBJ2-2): DGGITQSPKYLFRKEGQNVTLSCEQNLNHDAMYWYRQDPGQGLRLIYYSQIVNDFQKGDIAEGYSVSREKKESFPLTVTSAQKNPTAFYLCASRVSGTNTGELFFGEGSRLTVL.

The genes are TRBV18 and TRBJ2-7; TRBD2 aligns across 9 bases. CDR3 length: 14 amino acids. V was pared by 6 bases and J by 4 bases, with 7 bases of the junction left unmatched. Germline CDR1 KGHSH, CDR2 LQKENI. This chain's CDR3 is CASSRTSDYYEQYF. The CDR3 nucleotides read TGTGCCAGCTCGAGGACTAGCGACTATTACGAGCAGTACTTC.

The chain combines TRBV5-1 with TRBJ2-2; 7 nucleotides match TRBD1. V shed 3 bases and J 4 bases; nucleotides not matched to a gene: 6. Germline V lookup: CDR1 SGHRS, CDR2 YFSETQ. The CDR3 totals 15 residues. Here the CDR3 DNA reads TGCGCCAGCAGCTACACAGGGGTAGGCACCGGGGAGCTGTTTTTT. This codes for CASSYTGVGTGELFF.